The rows below give T cell receptor beta chains drawn from one sample of a study of cytotoxic CD8 clonotypes in ibrutinib-treated CLL. TCRdb's table, derived via immunoSEQ multiplex PCR, lists solely in-frame clones and lacks some. The table shows tens of thousands of clones, with around 55% occurring only once. The starting material was PBMCs, obtained after 24 months of ibrutinib treatment. The source is a human donor with chronic lymphocytic leukemia. CDR3s include the opening cysteine and the closing phenylalanine or tryptophan. D genes are given only for firm matches. Size is omitted from some rows. Given values are once, few, many or a class for expanded clones.

>TRBJ2-1|TRBV19|.|few
CASSIEKGPYNEQFF
TGTGCCAGTAGTATAGAGAAAGGGCCTTACAATGAGCAGTTCTTC
>TRBJ1-2|TRBV7-4|TRBD1|.
CASSDRDYGYTF
TGTGCCAGCAGTGACAGGGACTATGGCTACACCTTC
>TRBJ2-7|TRBV7-9|TRBD2|.
CASSLGRGSSYEQYF
TGTGCCAGCAGCTTAGGGCGGGGGAGCTCCTACGAGCAGTACTTC
>TRBJ2-3|TRBV6-5|TRBD2|.
CASNQAGGLDTQYF
TGTGCCAGCAACCAAGCGGGAGGGTTAGATACGCAGTATTTT
>TRBJ2-3|TRBV21-1|.|.
CASSKMRARQGMSHGTQYF
TGTGCCAGCAGCAAAATGCGCGCCCGACAGGGAATGTCTCACGGTACGCAGTATTTT
>TRBJ1-1|TRBV4-1|TRBD1|.
CASSQDRGGTGGLWDTEAFF
TGCGCCAGCAGCCAAGACCGGGGCGGGACAGGGGGCTTGTGGGACACTGAAGCTTTCTTT
>TRBJ2-3|TRBV9|TRBD1|.
CASKRGRATDTQYF
TGTGCCAGCAAAAGGGGGCGCGCCACAGATACGCAGTATTTT
>TRBJ2-1|TRBV11-2|.|few
CASSSLGEQFF
TGTGCCAGCAGCTCCCTAGGTGAGCAGTTCTTC
>TRBJ2-5|TRBV1|.|many
CTSSSPETQYF
TGCACCAGCAGCTCCCCGGAGACCCAGTACTTC
>TRBJ2-3|TRBV10-2|.|few
CASSEGGRGHTDTQYF
TGCGCCAGCAGTGAGGGGGGCCGAGGTCACACAGATACGCAGTATTTT
>TRBJ1-3|TRBV6-5|.|few
CASVGGPGNTIYF
TGTGCCAGCGTTGGGGGGCCGGGAAACACCATATATTTT
>TRBJ1-2|TRBV6-1|.|few
CASSGSGNYGYTF
TGTGCCAGCAGTGGTTCAGGGAACTATGGCTACACCTTC
>TRBJ1-5|TRBV19|.|.
CASSLFDQPQHF
TGTGCCAGTAGTCTATTTGATCAGCCCCAGCATTTT
>TRBJ2-2|TRBV7-6|TRBD2|.
CASSSSGRARGELFF
TGTGCCAGCAGCTCTAGCGGTAGGGCCCGCGGGGAGCTGTTTTTT
>TRBJ1-2|TRBV6-1|.|many
CASNRQAYYGYTF
TGTGCCAGCAACAGACAGGCTTACTATGGCTACACCTTC
>TRBJ1-5|TRBV4-1|.|few
CASSQVLQGSNQPQHF
TGCGCCAGCAGCCAAGTACTTCAGGGAAGCAATCAGCCCCAGCATTTT
>TRBJ2-1|TRBV2|TRBD2|.
CASSEALGEGRNEQFF
TGTGCCAGCAGTGAAGCGCTGGGGGAGGGCCGGAATGAGCAGTTCTTC
>TRBJ1-1|TRBV7-9|.|.
CASSPRTGWRAFF
TGTGCCAGCAGCCCGCGAACAGGGTGGAGGGCTTTCTTT